This T cell receptor (beta chain) was sequenced during a study of T-cell reconstitution after alpha-beta-depleted transplantation in children. Germline lookup yields CDR1 LGHDT and CDR2 YNNKEL (reference sequence). The CDR3 totals 16 residues. Trimming took off 4 bases at V and 2 bases at J, with 16 bases between the two ends. Preparation of the TCRbeta library involved a method that used unique molecular identifiers. TCRdb fed the PCR reads into MiXCR, producing one record per CDR3 protein. Of hundreds of thousands of distinct CDR3 sequences in the sample, approximately 32% are singletons; the top ten hold around 2.5%.

The source was PBMCs from the stem cell graft donor, collected from the stem cell graft. The source of this sequence is a human donor who donated a stem cell graft to a child with aplastic anemia. The rearrangement links TRBV3-1 to TRBJ2-3; D is unclear. The CDR3 DNA is TGTGCCAGCAGCCCGCGACTCCTCGAAGACACAGATACGCAGTATTTT. Residues: CASSPRLLEDTDTQYF.